Below are 32 T cell receptor beta chains sequenced from a single sample in a study of early T cells in non-severe SARS-CoV-2 infection. One entry per CDR3 protein, called by TCRdb with MiXCR from the 5' RACE reads. The sample records roughly 110,000 distinct CDR3 sequences, around 10% being singletons. The material sequenced was whole blood. The receptors were sampled from an adult who was a healthcare worker with PCR-confirmed SARS-CoV-2 infection or an uninfected control (not recorded which).

The CDR3: CASSLAAEFYNEQFF. The CDR3, as DNA: TGTGCCAGCAGCTTAGCGGCGGAGTTTTACAATGAGCAGTTCTTC. The V gene is TRBV7-2, the J gene TRBJ2-1; D not resolved. Per the germline V gene, CDR1 is SGHTA and CDR2 is FQGNSA. V lost 0 bases and J 4 bases, leaving 10 bases between the germline ends. This CDR3 has 15 amino acids.

The table lists this clonotype with many counts. The chain combines TRBV6-6 with TRBJ2-7; 10 bases map to TRBD1. Germline V CDR1 and CDR2: MNHNY, SVGAGI (reference sequence). This CDR3 is 12 amino acids long. With V trimmed by 8 bases and J by 5 bases, 3 bases remained unmatched. This chain's CDR3 is CASGDRGHEQYF. In DNA form, the CDR3 reads TGTGCCAGCGGGGACAGGGGCCACGAGCAGTACTTC.

This clonotype appeared many times. The chain employs TRBV20-1 and TRBJ2-7, with unresolved D. CDR1 and CDR2 from the germline V gene are DFQATT and SNEGSKA (reference sequence). CDR3 length equals 14 residues. V lost 5 bases and J lost 6, with 20 bases in between. The CDR3 nucleotides read TGCAGTGCTCCGGAGTCAGGAGCTGCAGGCGAGCAGTACTTC. Amino acid sequence: CSAPESGAAGEQYF.

This clonotype was recorded at least ten times. In DNA, the CDR3 is TGTGCCAGCAGCCAAGAGACAGGGAGGAATGAAAAACTGTTTTTT. It specifies CASSQETGRNEKLFF. The chain carries TRBV4-2 and TRBJ1-4, with 7 bases matching TRBD1. Germline values: CDR1 LGHNA, CDR2 YNFKEQ. Unmatched junction bases numbered 3, after V lost 0 bases and J lost 5 bases. This CDR3 has 15 amino acids.

This clonotype was found many times. This rearrangement joins TRBV28 to TRBJ2-1; maybe TRBD1 (6 bases). Germline CDR1 MDHEN, CDR2 SYDVKM. V lost 7 bases and J lost 5, with 12 bases in between. The CDR3 sequence is 13 residues long. CDR3 sequence reads: CASTRTVNNEQFF. The CDR3 DNA follows: TGTGCCAGCACCAGGACAGTTAACAATGAGCAGTTCTTC.

This clonotype showed up many times. The J gene is TRBJ2-3, the V gene TRBV23-1; 9 nucleotides agree with TRBD1. TRBV23-1 is noted as an ORF with a role that remains uncertain. This CDR3 is 16 amino acids long. Trimming at V came to 6 bases and at J to 2 bases, leaving 9 bases not matched to a gene. CDR3 nucleotides: TGCGCCAGCAGCCCGGCTTGGGACAGGGCCACAGATACGCAGTATTTT. Residues: CASSPAWDRATDTQYF.

This clonotype was counted at least ten times. CDR3 sequence: CASSSYRGRNTGELFF. CDR3 nucleotides: TGTGCCAGCAGTTCCTACAGGGGAAGGAACACCGGGGAGCTGTTTTTT. The V gene is TRBV12-3 or TRBV12-4, the J gene TRBJ2-2; 7 bases align to TRBD1. This CDR3 has 16 amino acids. The ends lost 4 bases at V and 1 base at J; junction bases unmatched: 6.

The CDR3 DNA sequence: TGTGCCAGCAGCCCAAGACTAGCGAATACCTACAATGAGCAGTTCTTC. It encodes CASSPRLANTYNEQFF. The gene calls are TRBV5-6 and TRBJ2-1, with 8 bases matching TRBD2. This CDR3 comprises 16 residues. Per germline, CDR1 SGHDT and CDR2 YYEEEE. The trim removed 4 bases at V and 2 bases at J, leaving 8 bases unmatched.

The V and J genes are TRBV19 and TRBJ2-2, with TRBD2 identical over 10 bases. The CDR3 is 16 residues long. V was clipped by 3 bases and J by 3 bases; unmatched bases: 4. Germline loops: CDR1 LNHDA, CDR2 SQIVND (reference sequence). The CDR3 loop reads CASSMKAGGYTGELFF. Here the CDR3 DNA reads TGTGCCAGTAGTATGAAAGCGGGAGGGTACACCGGGGAGCTGTTTTTT.

V usage is TRBV4-1 and J usage is TRBJ1-1, with 8 bases identical to TRBD1. CDR1 and CDR2 (germline): MGHRA, YSYEKL. This CDR3 has 15 amino acids. J was trimmed by 0 bases and V by 3 bases; bases with no gene match: 3. The CDR3 protein is CASSQGDRLNTEAFF. The CDR3 DNA reads as TGCGCCAGCAGCCAGGGGGACAGGCTGAACACTGAAGCTTTCTTT.

In this sample, this clonotype turned up many times. The genes are TRBV27 and TRBJ2-7; D not resolved. CDR3 length: 11 residues. Germline CDR1 reads MNHEY; CDR2 reads SMNVEV (reference sequence). V was cut by 10 bases and J by 6 bases, with 13 bases left in between. CDR3: CATTWTSEQYF. In DNA form, the CDR3 reads TGTGCCACCACCTGGACGTCCGAGCAGTACTTC.

This rearrangement joins TRBV2 to TRBJ2-7, with TRBD2 matching 11 bases. The CDR3 spans 17 residues. The V gene end was trimmed by 2 bases and the J gene end by 4 bases; junction bases not matched to a gene: 10. Germline lookup yields CDR1 SNHLY and CDR2 FYNNEI. The CDR3 region is CASSESGTTSGIYEQYF. In DNA form, the CDR3 reads TGTGCCAGCAGTGAAAGTGGAACGACTAGCGGGATTTACGAGCAGTACTTC.

In its sample, this clonotype was seen many times. This chain links TRBV10-2 with TRBJ2-2; no reliable D call. Germline V gene sequence: CDR1 WSHSY, CDR2 SAAADI. The CDR3 runs to 13 residues. The V and J ends lost 5 bases and 0 bases respectively, with 4 bases between them. CDR3 in amino acids: CASSQTNTGELFF. In DNA form, the CDR3 reads TGCGCCAGCAGTCAGACGAACACCGGGGAGCTGTTTTTT.

The chain carries TRBV9 and TRBJ2-3, with D possibly TRBD2 on 5 matching bases. The V end was cut by 0 bases, the J end by 4 bases, with 9 bases between. The CDR3 totals 14 residues. Germline V gene lookup returns CDR1 SGDLS and CDR2 YYNGEE. CDR3 protein: CASSVGRWSDTQYF. CDR3 coding DNA: TGTGCCAGCAGCGTAGGGAGGTGGTCAGATACGCAGTATTTT.

In its sample, this clonotype was seen a few times. The chain is built from TRBV27 and TRBJ2-7; D is ambiguous. Looked up from germline, CDR1 is MNHEY and CDR2 is SMNVEV (reference sequence). The CDR3 is made up of 13 amino acids. Deletions cut 2 bases from V and 4 bases from J, with 9 bases between. As DNA, the CDR3 is TGTGCCAGCAGTTTACTGTACTCATACGAGCAGTACTTC. This gives the protein CASSLLYSYEQYF.

The chain couples TRBV6-4 to TRBJ1-2; D uncertain. Trimming removed 4 bases at V and 2 bases at J, with 8 bases between. The CDR3 consists of 13 residues. Germline values: CDR1 MRHNA, CDR2 SNTAGT. For the CDR3, the DNA is TGTGCCAGCAGTGTAGGGATAAACTATGGCTACACCTTC. Residues: CASSVGINYGYTF.

The CDR3 here is CASSFFGEEAFF. CDR3 nucleotide sequence: TGCGCCAGCAGCTTTTTCGGGGAGGAAGCTTTCTTT. The chain recombines TRBV5-1 with TRBJ1-1, with no clear D. In germline, CDR1 is SGHRS, CDR2 YFSETQ. CDR3 length: 12 amino acids. Trimming stripped 2 bases from V and 8 bases from J, with 10 bases between.

V usage is TRBV28 and J usage is TRBJ1-1, with D unclear. V dropped 5 bases and J dropped 11 bases, with 24 bases sitting between them. This CDR3 region has 15 residues. Germline lookup yields CDR1 MDHEN and CDR2 SYDVKM. The CDR3 region is CASSLDPTDDSLAFF. CDR3 DNA: TGTGCCAGCAGTCTCGACCCGACGGACGATAGCCTGGCTTTCTTT.

The chain uses TRBV11-2 and TRBJ2-5, with TRBD2 matching over 9 bases. This CDR3 contains 15 residues. Germline trimming cut 6 bases from V and 2 bases from J; bases unmatched to any gene: 7. Germline CDR1 reads SGHAT; CDR2 reads FQNNGV. CDR3 residues: CASRFLAGRQETQYF. CDR3 nucleotides: TGTGCCAGCAGGTTCCTAGCGGGACGGCAAGAGACCCAGTACTTC.

Concerning this clonotype itself: This may be a read error, as it is one base from a much larger clone. The chain uses TRBV6-2 or TRBV6-3 and TRBJ2-5, with no clear D. The CDR3 covers 18 residues. Germline V gene sequence: CDR1 MNHEY, CDR2 SVGEGT. Trimming took off 6 bases at V and 2 bases at J, with 25 bases between the two ends. CDR3 protein: CASSPVRLVGMGQETQYF. The CDR3 bases are TGTGCCAGCAGCCCGGTACGGCTAGTGGGAATGGGGCAAGAGACCCAGTACTTC.

This clonotype appeared many times. The chain links TRBV12-3 or TRBV12-4 to TRBJ2-6; the D gene is possibly TRBD2 (6 bases). Trimming stripped 5 bases from V and 1 base from J, with 24 bases between. The CDR3 runs 20 residues. CDR3: CASSPPFVAREWSGANVLTF. The CDR3 nucleotides read TGTGCCAGCAGTCCTCCTTTCGTAGCCCGGGAGTGGTCTGGGGCCAACGTCCTGACTTTC.

This clonotype was seen a few times. The chain uses TRBV7-9 and TRBJ2-3, with a possible D match to TRBD1 (6 bases). This CDR3 has 15 residues. Germline V lookup: CDR1 SEHNR, CDR2 FQNEAQ (reference sequence). Trimming removed 6 bases at V and 2 bases at J, with 15 bases between. The CDR3 loop is CASSPIRGITDTQYF. CDR3 DNA sequence: TGTGCCAGCAGTCCAATAAGGGGGATCACAGATACGCAGTATTTT.

The chain couples TRBV3-1 to TRBJ2-7; either TRBD1 or TRBD2 may supply D (5 bases each). V was cut by 2 bases and J by 3 bases, with 14 bases left in between. This CDR3 has 15 residues. The germline gives CDR1 LGHDT, CDR2 YNNKEL (reference sequence). The DNA of the CDR3 is TGTGCCAGCAGCCAAATGATTGGGGGTGGCTACGAGCAGTACTTC. Its protein is CASSQMIGGGYEQYF.

This clonotype was seen only a few times. The chain recombines TRBV19 with TRBJ1-5; D is unclear. This CDR3 has 14 residues. Germline V lookup: CDR1 LNHDA, CDR2 SQIVND (reference sequence). Between the trimmed V and J ends, which lost 3 bases and 3 bases, there was a span of 9 bases. The CDR3: CASSMFEFNQPQHF. The CDR3 DNA is TGTGCCAGTAGTATGTTCGAATTCAATCAGCCCCAGCATTTT.

The J gene is TRBJ1-1, the V gene TRBV12-3 or TRBV12-4, with D perhaps matching TRBD1 (6 bases). The CDR3 contains 13 residues. Between the trimmed V and J ends, which lost 6 bases and 11 bases, there was a span of 19 bases. DNA for the CDR3: TGTGCCAGCAGCACCCCGGTTTACACAGGGGCTTTCTTT. Encoded protein: CASSTPVYTGAFF.

The rearrangement uses TRBV18 and TRBJ2-7; perhaps TRBD1 as D (6 bases). CDR3 length equals 15 residues. V lost 3 bases to trimming and J lost 0 bases, with 12 bases between them. The germline V gene encodes CDR1 KGHSH and CDR2 LQKENI. CDR3 in DNA: TGTGCCAGCTCACCTGGGACATTTCCCTCCTACGAGCAGTACTTC. Translation: CASSPGTFPSYEQYF.

This clonotype was seen many times. This chain joins TRBV13 and TRBJ1-5; D perhaps matches TRBD1 (5 bases). Germline values: CDR1 PRHDT, CDR2 FYEKMQ (reference sequence). V gave up 4 bases and J gave up 2 bases, with 9 bases separating them. This CDR3 contains 14 residues. Written as DNA, the CDR3 is TGTGCCAGCAGCTCCAGGGTGGGCAATCAGCCCCAGCATTTT. Translated: CASSSRVGNQPQHF.

This chain uses TRBV10-3 with TRBJ1-5; 10 positions match TRBD1. There are 15 residues in the CDR3. From germline, CDR1 is ENHRY and CDR2 SYGVKD. J lost 4 bases, V lost 8 bases, and 8 bases had no gene match. The DNA of the CDR3 is TGTGCCATCGGGGACAGGGGAAGGGGAAATCAGCCCCAGCATTTT. The encoded protein is CAIGDRGRGNQPQHF.

The chain is built from TRBV7-9 and TRBJ2-5; TRBD2 is a possible D gene (7 bases). Trimming took 5 bases from V and 4 from J, leaving 26 bases between them. Germline lookup yields CDR1 SEHNR and CDR2 FQNEAQ (reference sequence). The CDR3 consists of 18 residues. The CDR3 nucleotides are TGTGCCAGCAGCATTTCCCTTGGGGGCGGGAGCACAGGAGAGACCCAGTACTTC. Translation gives CASSISLGGGSTGETQYF.

This chain links TRBV27 with TRBJ2-7; 7 bases align to TRBD2. V lost 5 bases and J lost 3; bases outside the gene matches: 7. The CDR3 has 14 amino acids. Germline V gene data show CDR1 as MNHEY and CDR2 as SMNVEV (reference sequence). This chain's CDR3 is CASSLRGSDYEQYF. CDR3 sequence (DNA): TGTGCCAGCAGTCTGCGGGGGTCAGACTACGAGCAGTACTTC.

This clonotype was detected many times. V and J are TRBV18 and TRBJ1-2; D not resolved. The CDR3 loop spans 13 amino acids. V dropped 1 base and J dropped 4 bases, with 7 bases sitting between them. Germline values: CDR1 KGHSH, CDR2 LQKENI. The CDR3 here is CASSPRQVYGYTF. The CDR3 nucleotides are TGTGCCAGCTCACCACGCCAGGTCTATGGCTACACCTTC. Filled out from reference TRBV18 and TRBJ1-2, the complete variable domain reads NAGVMQNPRHLVRRRGQEARLRCSPMKGHSHVYWYRQLPEEGLKFMVYLQKENIIDESGMPKERFSAEFPKEGPSILRIQQVVRGDSAAYFCASSPRQVYGYTFGSGTRLTVV.

V usage is TRBV6-6 and J usage is TRBJ2-5; TRBD2 matches 16 bases. V was pared by 2 bases and J by 4 bases, with 4 bases of the junction left unmatched. There are 17 residues in the CDR3. Per the germline V gene, CDR1 is MNHNY and CDR2 is SVGAGI (reference sequence). The CDR3 bases are TGTGCCAGCAGTTACGGGACTAGCGGGAGGGCCGGAGAGACCCAGTACTTC. This codes for CASSYGTSGRAGETQYF.